This TCR beta chain was sequenced during a study of blood T cell repertoires in COVID-19. The table came from immunoSEQ multiplex PCR; TCRdb's copy has only in-frame clones and leaves some out. The sample has around 190,000 clones, 86% seen once. V dropped 4 bases and J dropped 1 base, with 7 bases sitting between them. Per germline, CDR1 ENHRY and CDR2 SYGVKD. This CDR3 region has 13 residues. This TCR was recovered from a man between 65 and 85 years old with active or convalescent COVID-19. This chain joins TRBV10-3 and TRBJ1-1, with a possible D match to TRBD1 (5 bases). The specimen sequenced was peripheral blood. DNA of the CDR3: TGTGCCATCAGTGTGCAGGGGAACACTGAAGCTTTCTTT. This sequence encodes CAISVQGNTEAFF.